This TCR beta chain was documented in a study of shared T cell receptors in the human thymus. With 3 bases removed from V and 7 bases from J, the gap between germline ends came to 10 bases. The CDR3 totals 13 residues. Germline V CDR1 and CDR2: LGHNA, YNFKEQ. TCRdb keeps only in-frame clones here, not all; method: immunoSEQ multiplex PCR. The table has about 660,000 clones, around nine tenths seen once. These data also formed part of another study, on human thymus T cells. That study adds: The thymus was resected at corrective cardiac surgery. Biased V and J segment usage appeared in thymus and peripheral blood. Related work showed strongly overlapping thymic repertoires across unrelated individuals.

The sequencing input was thymocytes. This chain uses TRBV4-2 with TRBJ2-1; no firm D call. The clonotype originates from a boy in the first two years of life with a congenital heart defect. The CDR3 region is CASSQGSRNEQFF. DNA for the CDR3: TGTGCCAGCAGCCAGGGTTCGAGGAATGAGCAGTTCTTC.